This TCR beta chain comes out of a study of identical twins. The sample holds many counts of this clonotype. The antigen remains unidentified. No donor was unhealthy or non-Caucasian. Findings and limits, study-wide: The analysis was cross-sectional rather than longitudinal within donors.

TCRdb called the 5' RACE reads again in MiXCR, with one record for every CDR3 protein. Of 550,000 to 800,000 distinct CDR3 sequences in the sample, around 7.4% were seen once. The same data also contributed to another study, on yellow fever vaccine responses in identical twins.

Sample: PBMCs. This TCR was sampled from a woman in her late teens or twenties in good health.

The CDR3 DNA reads TGTGCCAGCAGCTTACGACCGGACAGGGTTGAGCAGTTCTTC. Amino acids: CASSLRPDRVEQFF. The chain couples TRBV7-3 to TRBJ2-1, with TRBD1 matching over 8 bases. The germline CDR1 and CDR2 sequences are SGHTA and FQGTGA. The junction had 6 bases not matched to a gene; V was cut back by 2 bases and J by 9 bases. The CDR3 length is 14 residues.